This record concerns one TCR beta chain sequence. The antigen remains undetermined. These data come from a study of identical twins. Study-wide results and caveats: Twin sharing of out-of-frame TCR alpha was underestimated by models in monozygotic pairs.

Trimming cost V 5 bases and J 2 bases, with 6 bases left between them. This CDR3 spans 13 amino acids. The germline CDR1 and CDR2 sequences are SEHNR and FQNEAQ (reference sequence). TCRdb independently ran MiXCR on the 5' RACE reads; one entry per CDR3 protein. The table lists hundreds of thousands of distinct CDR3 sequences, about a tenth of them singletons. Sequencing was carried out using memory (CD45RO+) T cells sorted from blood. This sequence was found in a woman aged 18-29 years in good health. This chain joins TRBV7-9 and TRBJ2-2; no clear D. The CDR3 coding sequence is TGTGCCAGCAGCCATACCAACACCGGGGAGCTGTTTTTT. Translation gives CASSHTNTGELFF. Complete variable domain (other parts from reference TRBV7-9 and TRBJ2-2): DTGVSQNPRHKITKRGQNVTFRCDPISEHNRLYWYRQTLGQGPEFLTYFQNEAQLEKSRLLSDRFSAERPKGSFSTLEIQRTEQGDSAMYLCASSHTNTGELFFGEGSRLTVL.